This is a list of T cell receptor beta chains from one sample in a study of T cell repertoires in cytomegalovirus infection. Each CDR3 protein gets one entry after TCRdb re-called the reads with MiXCR. The profile shows some 600,000 distinct CDR3 sequences, approximately 24% of them singletons. The sample consisted of CD8+ T cells from PBMCs. The receptors shown here come from a human donor in good health (CMV status not recorded). Some clones in this sample may be carry-over from other donors' samples. CDR3s include the opening cysteine and the closing phenylalanine or tryptophan. D genes are given only for firm matches. Not every row has a clone size; where given, it reads once, few, many or a size class.

v_gene,len,abundance,d_gene,j_gene,CDR3aa,CDR3nt
TRBV7-9,13,many,TRBD2,TRBJ2-3,CASGAGLPDTQYF,TGTGCCAGCGGAGCGGGGCTACCAGATACGCAGTATTTT
TRBV15,15,.,.,TRBJ2-1,CATSRGKGRVNEQFF,TGTGCCACCAGCAGAGGAAAGGGACGGGTCAATGAGCAGTTCTTC
TRBV5-6,16,few,.,TRBJ1-1,CASSLLEYLTNTEAFF,TGTGCCAGCAGCCTTCTCGAATATCTAACGAACACTGAAGCTTTCTTT
TRBV29-1,13,.,.,TRBJ2-3,CSGRVGAGDTQYF,TGCAGCGGTAGGGTCGGGGCGGGGGATACGCAGTATTTT
TRBV6-2/TRBV6-3,18,.,TRBD1,TRBJ2-3,CASSYGEGTGGRPDTQYF,TGTGCCAGCAGTTACGGGGAGGGGACAGGGGGCCGTCCAGATACGCAGTATTTT
TRBV12-3/TRBV12-4,12,once,.,TRBJ2-7,CASSPVGNEQYF,TGTGCCAGCAGCCCTGTGGGGAACGAGCAGTACTTC
TRBV20-1,13,few,TRBD2,TRBJ2-7,CSARGRGAYEQYF,TGCAGTGCTAGAGGCCGGGGGGCCTACGAGCAGTACTTC
TRBV7-2,15,many,TRBD2,TRBJ2-5,CASSFSGGGQETQYF,TGTGCCAGCAGCTTCTCGGGCGGGGGCCAAGAGACCCAGTACTTC
TRBV3-1,17,.,TRBD1,TRBJ1-5,CASSQDYLGQGGQPQHF,TGTGCCAGCAGCCAAGACTACCTCGGACAGGGCGGTCAGCCCCAGCATTTT
TRBV6-5,16,.,TRBD2,TRBJ2-1,CASSPGLAGVVDEQFF,TGTGCCAGCAGTCCGGGACTAGCGGGAGTCGTCGATGAGCAGTTCTTC
TRBV6-2/TRBV6-3,14,.,.,TRBJ2-7,CASSYGAPGSEQYF,TGTGCCAGCAGTTACGGGGCCCCAGGGTCCGAGCAGTACTTC
TRBV6-5,13,few,.,TRBJ1-1,CASNEKMNTEAFF,TGTGCCAGCAACGAAAAAATGAACACTGAAGCTTTCTTT
TRBV2,15,.,.,TRBJ2-1,CASIGRGGIYNEQFF,TGTGCCAGCATCGGACGGGGCGGGATCTACAATGAGCAGTTCTTC
TRBV5-1,14,many,.,TRBJ2-1,CASSANPGIDEQFF,TGCGCCAGCAGCGCGAATCCAGGGATTGATGAGCAGTTCTTC
TRBV5-1,15,many,.,TRBJ2-1,CASSLEGVSYNEQFF,TGCGCCAGCAGCTTGGAAGGAGTTTCCTACAATGAGCAGTTCTTC
TRBV14,18,.,TRBD1,TRBJ2-5,CVSSQDLGTGNLEETQYF,TGTGTCAGCAGCCAAGATCTCGGGACAGGGAATTTGGAAGAGACCCAGTACTTC
TRBV7-6,15,once,.,TRBJ2-1,CVSSLASEGRNEQFF,TGTGTCAGCAGCTTAGCGAGCGAGGGGCGGAATGAGCAGTTCTTC
TRBV2,11,few,.,TRBJ2-3,CASKVPDTQYF,TGTGCCAGCAAGGTTCCGGATACGCAGTATTTT
TRBV25-1,13,.,.,TRBJ1-1,CASSEEIGQWAFF,TGTGCCAGCAGTGAAGAAATCGGTCAGTGGGCTTTCTTT
TRBV29-1,14,few,TRBD2,TRBJ2-3,CSVDVGGVVDTQYF,TGCAGCGTTGATGTCGGGGGGGTCGTAGATACGCAGTATTTT
TRBV28,15,.,.,TRBJ1-1,CASSPPKGRDTEAFF,TGTGCCAGCAGTCCGCCTAAGGGGCGGGACACTGAAGCTTTCTTT
TRBV6-2/TRBV6-3,16,.,TRBD2,TRBJ2-5,CASSYSRTSDQETQYF,TGTGCCAGCAGTTACTCCCGGACTAGCGACCAAGAGACCCAGTACTTC
TRBV6-5,15,.,TRBD2,TRBJ2-3,CASSWISGGENTQYF,TGTGCCAGCAGTTGGATTTCGGGGGGGGAGAATACGCAGTATTTT
TRBV12-3/TRBV12-4,15,few,.,TRBJ1-1,CASTIGMVEVTEAFF,TGTGCCAGCACAATAGGGATGGTCGAAGTAACTGAAGCTTTCTTT